This T cell receptor beta chain was recorded in a study of technical replicates of blood from several donors. The CDR3 consists of 16 residues. Per the germline V gene, CDR1 is MNHEY and CDR2 is SMNVEV (reference sequence). The V and J ends lost 1 base and 1 base respectively, with 13 bases between them. TCRdb's table, derived via immunoSEQ multiplex PCR, lists solely in-frame clones and lacks some. The repertoire holds under 95,000 clones, about 94% seen once, with approximately 0.25% in the top ten. V gene TRBV27 combines with J gene TRBJ1-1; D is unresolved. Sequences were obtained from T cells isolated from PBMCs. The origin of this receptor is a human donor in good health. DNA of the CDR3: TGTGCCAGCAGTTTATATTTCGGTGAGGGGAACACTGAAGCTTTCTTT. Encoded protein: CASSLYFGEGNTEAFF.